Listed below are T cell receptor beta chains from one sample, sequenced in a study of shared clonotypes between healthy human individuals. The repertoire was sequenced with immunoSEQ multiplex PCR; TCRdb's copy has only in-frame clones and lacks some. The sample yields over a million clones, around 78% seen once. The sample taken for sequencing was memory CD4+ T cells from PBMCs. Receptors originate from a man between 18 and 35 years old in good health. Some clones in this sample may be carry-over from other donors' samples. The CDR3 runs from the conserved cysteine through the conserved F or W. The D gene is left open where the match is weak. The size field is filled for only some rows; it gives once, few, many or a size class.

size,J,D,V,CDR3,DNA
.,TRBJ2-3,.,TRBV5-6,CASSFYGPGSPDTQYF,TGTGCCAGCAGCTTTTATGGACCCGGCTCTCCAGATACGCAGTATTTT
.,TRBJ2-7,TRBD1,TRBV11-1,CASSLARDRGGEQYF,TGTGCCAGCAGCTTGGCTCGGGACAGGGGTGGCGAGCAGTACTTC
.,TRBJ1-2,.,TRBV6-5,CASSYGGGYGYTF,TGTGCCAGCAGTTACGGGGGCGGCTATGGCTACACCTTC
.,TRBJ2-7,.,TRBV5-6,CASSAGLGGTYEQYF,TGTGCCAGCAGCGCAGGGTTAGGAGGGACATACGAGCAGTACTTC
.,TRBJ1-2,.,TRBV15,CATSRDQSYGYTF,TGTGCCACCAGCAGAGATCAGTCCTATGGCTACACCTTC
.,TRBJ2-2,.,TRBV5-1,CASSLVPVRSTGELFF,TGCGCCAGCAGCTTGGTGCCGGTTCGGAGCACCGGGGAGCTGTTTTTT
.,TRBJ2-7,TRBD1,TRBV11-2,CASSFGQASTYEQYF,TGTGCCAGCAGCTTTGGACAGGCTAGCACCTACGAGCAGTACTTC
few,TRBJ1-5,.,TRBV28,CASSLGGLSQPQHF,TGTGCCAGCAGTTTGGGGGGTTTGAGTCAGCCCCAGCATTTT
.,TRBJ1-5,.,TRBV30,CAWSPFFSNQPQHF,TGTGCCTGGAGTCCCTTCTTTAGCAATCAGCCCCAGCATTTT
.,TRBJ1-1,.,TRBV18,CASSPSLQKNTEAFF,TGTGCCAGCTCACCCTCTTTACAGAAGAACACTGAAGCTTTCTTT
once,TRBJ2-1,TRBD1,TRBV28,CASNTGGGWGLASSYNEQFF,TGTGCCAGCAACACAGGGGGCGGGTGGGGTCTAGCGAGCTCCTACAATGAGCAGTTCTTC
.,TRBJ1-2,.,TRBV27,CASSPITPNYGYTF,TGTGCCAGCAGCCCAATAACGCCCAACTATGGCTACACCTTC
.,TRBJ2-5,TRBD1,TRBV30,CAWSPWTGEGETQYF,TGTGCCTGGAGTCCTTGGACAGGGGAGGGAGAGACCCAGTACTTC
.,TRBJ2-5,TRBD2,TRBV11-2,CASSLLGGEETQYF,TGTGCCAGCAGCTTATTGGGGGGGGAAGAGACCCAGTACTTC
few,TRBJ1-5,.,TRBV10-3,CAISESGLSQPQHF,TGTGCCATCAGTGAGTCGGGTTTGTCACAGCCCCAGCATTTT
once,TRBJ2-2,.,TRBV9,CASSVNRDTGELFF,TGTGCCAGCAGCGTAAACAGAGACACCGGGGAGCTGTTTTTT
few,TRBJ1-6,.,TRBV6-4,CASRQTNNSPLHF,TGTGCCAGTAGACAGACCAATAATTCACCCCTCCACTTT
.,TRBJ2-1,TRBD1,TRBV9,CASSETGGRQFF,TGTGCCAGCAGTGAGACAGGGGGTCGGCAGTTCTTC
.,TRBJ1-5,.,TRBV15,CATSREYQPQHF,TGTGCCACCAGCAGGGAATATCAGCCCCAGCATTTT
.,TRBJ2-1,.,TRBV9,CASSHSRSRPYNEQFF,TGTGCCAGCAGCCATAGTAGGTCTCGACCCTACAATGAGCAGTTCTTC
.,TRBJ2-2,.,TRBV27,CASPQYLFF,TGTGCCAGCCCCCAGTACCTGTTTTTT
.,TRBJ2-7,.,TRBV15,CATGTAEPPYEQYF,TGTGCCACCGGCACCGCAGAACCTCCCTACGAGCAGTACTTC
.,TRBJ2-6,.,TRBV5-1,CASSFSRASGANVLTF,TGCGCCAGCAGCTTCTCAAGGGCCTCTGGGGCCAACGTCCTGACTTTC
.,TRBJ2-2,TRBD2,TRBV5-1,CASSSLAGGPSGELFF,TGCGCCAGCAGCTCCCTAGCGGGAGGGCCCTCGGGGGAGCTGTTTTTT
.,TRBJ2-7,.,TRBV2,CASSSREQYF,TGTGCCAGCAGCTCCAGAGAGCAGTACTTC
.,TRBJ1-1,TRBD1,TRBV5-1,CASSSGQGMNTEAFF,TGCGCCAGCAGCTCCGGACAGGGGATGAACACTGAAGCTTTCTTT
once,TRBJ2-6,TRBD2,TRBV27,CASRKTSGTSTGGANVLTF,TGTGCCAGCAGGAAAACTAGCGGGACCTCAACTGGGGGGGCCAACGTCCTGACTTTC
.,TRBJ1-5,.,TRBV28,CASSSPARGDNQPQHF,TGTGCCAGCAGTTCCCCTGCCAGAGGGGACAATCAGCCCCAGCATTTT
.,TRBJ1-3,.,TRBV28,CASTSGGSASSGNTIYF,TGTGCCAGCACATCCGGAGGGAGTGCCAGCTCTGGAAACACCATATATTTT
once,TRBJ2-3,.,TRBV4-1,CASSRPPESDTQYF,TGCGCCAGCAGCAGGCCCCCAGAATCAGATACGCAGTATTTT
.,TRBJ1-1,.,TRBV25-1,CASSSRQAVGTEAFF,TGTGCCAGCAGTTCCCGACAGGCAGTTGGCACTGAAGCTTTCTTT
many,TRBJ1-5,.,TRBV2,CASSYPEEPQHF,TGTGCCAGCAGTTACCCAGAAGAGCCCCAGCATTTT
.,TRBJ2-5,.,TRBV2,CASSPMGETQYF,TGTGCCAGCAGTCCGATGGGGGAGACCCAGTACTTC